These 22 T cell receptor beta chains were sequenced from one sample in a study of blood T cell repertoires in COVID-19. Profiling relied on immunoSEQ multiplex PCR, and the TCRdb table lists in-frame clones only, not all of them. The profile covers some 250,000 clones, with around 80% appearing a single time and 14% to 15% taken by the ten largest. The specimen was PBMCs or T cells enriched from blood (not recorded which). These TCRs come from a man aged 35 to 55 who had recovered from COVID-19.

This rearrangement joins TRBV9 to TRBJ2-3, with 9 bases that match TRBD2. The CDR3 has 18 amino acids. Germline V gene sequence: CDR1 SGDLS, CDR2 YYNGEE. Trimming took 0 bases from V and 1 from J; bases not matched to a gene: 9. Written as DNA, the CDR3 is TGTGCCAGCAGCGTAGTCGCGGGGGGGCCGTTTCGCACAGATACGCAGTATTTT. Protein product: CASSVVAGGPFRTDTQYF.

V usage is TRBV6-5 and J usage is TRBJ1-2, with a weak D call TRBD1 (5 bases). V lost 8 bases to trimming and J lost 2 bases, with 9 bases between them. Germline lookup yields CDR1 MNHEY and CDR2 SVGAGI. There are 12 residues in the CDR3. CDR3 sequence (DNA): TGTGCCAGCCGCGGGGGGAACTATGGCTACACCTTC. Translated: CASRGGNYGYTF.

The chain recombines TRBV11-3 with TRBJ2-7, with 9 bases that match TRBD2. The trim removed 5 bases at V and 6 bases at J, leaving 11 bases unmatched. Germline assignment: CDR1 SGHNT and CDR2 YENEEA. The length of the CDR3 is 15 residues. DNA for the CDR3: TGTGCCAGCAGCCCCAGGGGTAGTAGCGGGGGCGAGCAGTACTTC. Its protein product is CASSPRGSSGGEQYF.

This clone was seen only a few times. The CDR3, as DNA: TGCGCCAGCGATGAGGGATCAGGCACTGAAGCTTTCTTT. Translating it yields CASDEGSGTEAFF. V and J are TRBV5-1 and TRBJ1-1; unclear D gene. CDR1 is SGHRS and CDR2 is YFSETQ in the germline V gene. Trimming pared 7 bases from V and 4 bases from J, leaving 14 bases between. The length of the CDR3 is 13 residues.

This chain links TRBV27 with TRBJ2-7, with 7 bases matching TRBD1. CDR3 size: 15 residues. Per the germline V gene, CDR1 is MNHEY and CDR2 is SMNVEV (reference sequence). V shed 5 bases, J shed 0 bases, and the junction held 7 bases outside the gene matches. The CDR3 sequence is CASSHQTGSSYEQYF. The CDR3 nucleotides read TGTGCCAGCAGTCACCAGACAGGGAGCTCCTACGAGCAGTACTTC.

V gene TRBV29-1 combines with J gene TRBJ2-2, with D possibly TRBD2 on 6 matching bases. The CDR3 consists of 13 residues. Germline V gene sequence: CDR1 SQVTM, CDR2 ANQGSEA. V lost 7 bases and J 5 bases, leaving 14 bases between the germline ends. In DNA form, the CDR3 reads TGCAGCGGGGCGCAGCGGGCAACCGGGGAGCTGTTTTTT. The encoded protein is CSGAQRATGELFF.

The chain couples TRBV11-2 to TRBJ2-5; 7 bases are a match to TRBD1. V lost 5 bases to trimming and J lost 5 bases; unmatched junction nucleotides: 11. The CDR3 runs 15 residues. The germline V gene has CDR1 SGHAT and CDR2 FQNNGV. The CDR3 reads CASSDRAARRETQYF. The CDR3, as DNA: TGTGCCAGCAGCGACAGGGCCGCCCGTCGGGAGACCCAGTACTTC. Filled out from reference TRBV11-2 and TRBJ2-5, the complete variable domain reads EAGVAQSPRYKIIEKRQSVAFWCNPISGHATLYWYQQILGQGPKLLIQFQNNGVVDDSQLPKDRFSAERLKGVDSTLKIQPAKLEDSAVYLCASSDRAARRETQYFGPGTRLLVL.

This rearrangement joins TRBV6-1 to TRBJ2-7; 12 nucleotides match TRBD1. Germline V gene data show CDR1 as MNHNS and CDR2 as SASEGT. The CDR3 sequence is 15 residues long. V gave up 1 base and J gave up 7 bases; unmatched junction bases: 5. CDR3 sequence: CASSEGGQGAREQYF. For the CDR3, the DNA is TGTGCCAGCAGTGAAGGGGGACAGGGGGCAAGAGAGCAGTACTTC.

This clone has only one observation. The gene calls are TRBV28 and TRBJ1-1; no firm D call. Germline V gene data show CDR1 as MDHEN and CDR2 as SYDVKM. This CDR3 has 16 residues. Trimming took off 5 bases at V and 5 bases at J, with 21 bases between the two ends. CDR3 in amino acids: CASSPRVRSPGTEAFF. The CDR3 bases are TGTGCCAGCAGTCCTCGGGTAAGGAGTCCGGGGACTGAAGCTTTCTTT. Filled out from reference TRBV28 and TRBJ1-1, the complete variable domain reads DVKVTQSSRYLVKRTGEKVFLECVQDMDHENMFWYRQDPGLGLRLIYFSYDVKMKEKGDIPEGYSVSREKKERFSLILESASTNQTSMYLCASSPRVRSPGTEAFFGQGTRLTVV.

The CDR3 spells CSVVGGRTSGGTDTQYF. The CDR3 DNA reads TGCAGCGTTGTGGGAGGGCGGACTAGCGGGGGCACAGATACGCAGTATTTT. The V call is TRBV29-1, the J call TRBJ2-3; 12 bases fit TRBD2. From germline, CDR1 is SQVTM and CDR2 ANQGSEA. With 4 bases clipped from V and 1 base from J, the junction kept 9 bases outside the gene matches. This CDR3 contains 17 residues.

Here the CDR3 DNA reads TGTGCCAGTAGTATGGAGGACGGTCGAAATCAGCCCCAGCATTTT. It translates to CASSMEDGRNQPQHF. The V gene is TRBV19, the J gene TRBJ1-5, with no clear D. V was cut by 3 bases and J by 4 bases, with 13 bases left in between. CDR1 and CDR2 (germline): LNHDA, SQIVND (reference sequence). CDR3 length equals 15 residues.

CDR3 region: CASSPRQGGYEQYF. The CDR3 DNA reads TGTGCCAGCAGCCCCCGACAGGGGGGTTACGAGCAGTACTTC. V usage is TRBV7-6 and J usage is TRBJ2-7; 9 nucleotides agree with TRBD1. The CDR3 runs to 14 residues. Germline V gene lookup returns CDR1 SGHVS and CDR2 FNYEAQ. V was clipped by 5 bases and J by 4 bases; unmatched bases: 6.

The CDR3 sequence is CAISERRGNYGYTF. The CDR3 DNA follows: TGTGCCATCAGTGAGCGCAGGGGGAACTATGGCTACACCTTC. V gene TRBV10-3 combines with J gene TRBJ1-2; TRBD1 agrees at 7 bases. CDR3 length: 14 amino acids. The trim removed 2 bases at V and 2 bases at J, leaving 2 bases unmatched. Germline V gives CDR1 ENHRY, CDR2 SYGVKD.

V and J are TRBV3-1 (or the pseudogene TRBV3-2) and TRBJ1-3, with TRBD1 as a possible D gene (6 bases). The ends were cut back, 4 bases at V and 1 base at J, with 8 bases in the middle. The CDR3 length is 14 residues. Germline V lookup: CDR1 LGHDT, CDR2 YNNKEL (reference sequence). The CDR3 nucleotides read TGTGCCAGCAGCCCACAGGGTTCTGGAAACACCATATATTTT. It encodes CASSPQGSGNTIYF.

This clone was seen a few times. The rearrangement links TRBV11-1 to TRBJ1-4, with TRBD1 matching 8 bases. V was clipped by 8 bases and J by 4 bases; unmatched bases: 3. Germline V lookup: CDR1 SGHAT, CDR2 FQDESV (reference sequence). This CDR3 has 13 amino acids. CDR3 sequence reads: CASRGQGNEKLFF. For the CDR3, the DNA is TGTGCCAGCCGAGGACAGGGTAATGAAAAACTGTTTTTT.

This sequence joins TRBV7-9 and TRBJ2-2; a possible D gene is TRBD2 (5 bases). The CDR3 has 16 amino acids. Trimming took 1 base from V and 3 from J, leaving 12 bases between them. Germline values: CDR1 SEHNR, CDR2 FQNEAQ (reference sequence). CDR3 bases: TGTGCCAGCAGCTTAGTAAGGACTGAAGACACCGGGGAGCTGTTTTTT. Protein sequence: CASSLVRTEDTGELFF.

Only one count was recorded for this clone. The V call is TRBV4-3, the J call TRBJ1-2; D perhaps matches TRBD1 (5 bases). The CDR3 sequence is 13 residues long. Germline CDR1 reads LGHNA; CDR2 reads YSLEER. The V end was cut by 0 bases, the J end by 10 bases, with 12 bases between. The CDR3 loop reads CASSQDPDSPYTF. As DNA, the CDR3 is TGCGCCAGCAGCCAAGACCCCGACAGCCCCTACACCTTC.

Only one count was recorded for this clone. This chain connects TRBV28 to TRBJ2-7, with D perhaps matching TRBD2 (5 bases). CDR3 length: 15 residues. Germline V gene lookup returns CDR1 MDHEN and CDR2 SYDVKM. Trimming removed 8 bases at V and 6 bases at J, with 23 bases between. For the CDR3, the DNA is TGTGCCAGCTACGGGGTGAGATCCCGAAGAGGCGAGCAGTACTTC. It specifies CASYGVRSRRGEQYF.

The V and J genes are TRBV19 and TRBJ1-1; 7 positions agree with TRBD1. The V segment lost 3 bases and the J segment 10 bases; nucleotides outside the gene matches: 5. The germline V gene has CDR1 LNHDA and CDR2 SQIVND (reference sequence). This CDR3 is 12 amino acids long. The CDR3 bases are TGTGCCAGTAGTATCACAGGGGATCCAGCTTTCTTT. This sequence encodes CASSITGDPAFF.

This rearrangement joins TRBV7-9 to TRBJ1-1; D is ambiguous. The CDR3 covers 13 residues. Looked up from germline, CDR1 is SEHNR and CDR2 is FQNEAQ (reference sequence). V was clipped by 1 base and J by 5 bases, with 8 bases between them. The CDR3 nucleotides read TGTGCCAGCAGCTTAGGCGACAAGACTGAAGCTTTCTTT. It translates to CASSLGDKTEAFF.

This chain connects TRBV5-4 to TRBJ1-2; 7 bases match TRBD1. Germline trimming cut 3 bases from V and 1 base from J; bases unmatched to any gene: 6. The CDR3 consists of 15 residues. Germline CDR1 reads SGHNT; CDR2 reads YYREEE (reference sequence). The CDR3: CASSSRGQHNYGYTF. The DNA of the CDR3 is TGTGCCAGCAGCTCCCGGGGACAGCATAACTATGGCTACACCTTC.

The rearrangement links TRBV27 to TRBJ2-5, with TRBD2 matching over 13 bases. The CDR3 is made up of 17 amino acids. V shed 2 bases and J 1 base; nucleotides not matched to a gene: 4. Germline CDR1 is MNHEY and CDR2 is SMNVEV (reference sequence). The CDR3 spells CASSLTRLAGGQETQYF. The CDR3 DNA sequence: TGTGCCAGCAGTTTAACCCGACTAGCGGGAGGCCAAGAGACCCAGTACTTC.